The 20 T cell receptor beta chains reported below all come from one sample, sequenced in a study of blood T cell repertoires in COVID-19. The protocol was immunoSEQ multiplex PCR, while the TCRdb copy is restricted to in-frame clones and leaves out a portion. The sample lists about 120,000 clones, 80% to 90% occurring once. Sequencing used peripheral blood. These receptors were taken from a human donor in a cohort sampled during active COVID-19.

This chain links TRBV10-3 with TRBJ2-7, with TRBD2 matching over 12 bases. Germline V lookup: CDR1 ENHRY, CDR2 SYGVKD. After removal of 3 bases from V and 10 bases from J, the junction contained 7 bases not matched to a gene. The CDR3 is 14 residues long. CDR3 coding DNA: TGTGCCATCAGTGATCGCGGACTAGCGGGGAAACAGTACTTC. Amino acid sequence: CAISDRGLAGKQYF.

The rearrangement links TRBV6-6 to TRBJ1-2; D is possibly TRBD1 (6 bases). This CDR3 region has 16 residues. Looked up from germline, CDR1 is MNHNY and CDR2 is SVGAGI (reference sequence). V was clipped by 2 bases and J by 3 bases, with 16 bases between them. The CDR3 nucleotides read TGTGCCAGCAGTTACGGGCCGCGTGAGGGGGACTATGGCTACACCTTC. It codes for CASSYGPREGDYGYTF.

This clone was found a few times. The chain uses TRBV11-2 and TRBJ2-7; D is ambiguous. This CDR3 spans 12 amino acids. Germline V gene sequence: CDR1 SGHAT, CDR2 FQNNGV. V was clipped by 4 bases and J by 1 base, with 5 bases between them. The CDR3 bases are TGTGCCAGCAGCTCCCAATCCTACGAGCAGTACTTC. It is translated as CASSSQSYEQYF.

This chain uses TRBV12-3 or TRBV12-4 with TRBJ2-6, with D uncertain. Trimming took off 7 bases at V and 12 bases at J, with 13 bases between the two ends. The CDR3 is 12 residues long. Written as DNA, the CDR3 is TGTGCCAGCATCGCGCCCTCTGGCGTCCTGACTTTC. Amino acids: CASIAPSGVLTF.

This chain links TRBV30 with TRBJ1-5; 8 bases match TRBD1. Germline trimming cut 1 base from V and 2 bases from J; bases unmatched to any gene: 4. Germline lookup yields CDR1 GTSNPN and CDR2 SVGIG (reference sequence). This CDR3 comprises 15 residues. DNA of the CDR3: TGTGCCTGGAGTGACTCAGGGGGCGGCAATCAGCCCCAGCATTTT. Translation gives CAWSDSGGGNQPQHF.

The chain links TRBV6-2 or TRBV6-3 to TRBJ2-7; 9 bases are a match to TRBD1. CDR1 and CDR2 from the germline V gene are MNHEY and SVGEGT. After removal of 2 bases from V and 3 bases from J, the junction contained 11 bases not matched to a gene. CDR3 length: 17 residues. This chain's CDR3 is CASSYTRDREDLYEQYF. CDR3 coding DNA: TGTGCCAGCAGTTACACCCGGGACAGGGAGGATCTCTACGAGCAGTACTTC.

The chain employs TRBV28 and TRBJ1-3, with a weak D call TRBD1 (6 bases). Germline loops: CDR1 MDHEN, CDR2 SYDVKM. V lost 2 bases to trimming and J lost 0 bases, with 8 bases between them. The CDR3 is 15 amino acids. Written as DNA, the CDR3 is TGTGCCAGCAGTTTAGGGGGACACTCTGGAAACACCATATATTTT. This sequence encodes CASSLGGHSGNTIYF.

This clone was seen just once. The chain couples TRBV6-5 to TRBJ1-2, with TRBD1 matching over 8 bases. CDR1 is MNHEY, CDR2 SVGAGI, per germline. The CDR3 totals 15 residues. Losses at the gene ends were 0 bases for V and 7 bases for J; bases not matched to a gene: 7. The CDR3 reads CASSYSSGGLSGYTF. The CDR3, as DNA: TGTGCCAGCAGTTACTCGTCAGGGGGCCTCAGTGGCTACACCTTC.

The CDR3 protein is CASSGVPGNQPQHF. The CDR3 region has the DNA TGTGCCAGCAGCGGGGTCCCGGGCAATCAGCCCCAGCATTTT. The chain links TRBV28 to TRBJ1-5; D unresolved. CDR3 length equals 14 residues. CDR1 and CDR2 from the germline V gene are MDHEN and SYDVKM. The V and J ends lost 6 bases and 2 bases respectively, with 11 bases between them.

V usage is TRBV19 and J usage is TRBJ1-2; the D is unclear. Germline values: CDR1 LNHDA, CDR2 SQIVND (reference sequence). Trimming took 8 bases from V and 4 from J, leaving 14 bases between them. The CDR3 spans 13 residues. CDR3 coding DNA: TGTGCCAGTGGTGACAAAGTAAGCTATGGCTACACCTTC. The encoded protein is CASGDKVSYGYTF. The variable domain in full, completed from reference TRBV19 and TRBJ1-2, reads DGGITQSPKYLFRKEGQNVTLSCEQNLNHDAMYWYRQDPGQGLRLIYYSQIVNDFQKGDIAEGYSVSREKKESFPLTVTSAQKNPTAFYLCASGDKVSYGYTFGSGTRLTVV.

The CDR3 bases are TGTGCCAGTAGAGTTACAGGGGAAACCGGGGAGCTGTTTTTT. Protein product: CASRVTGETGELFF. The rearrangement uses TRBV19 and TRBJ2-2; 7 bases match TRBD1. CDR3 length: 14 amino acids. V was clipped by 6 bases and J by 5 bases; unmatched bases: 6. Germline CDR1 reads LNHDA; CDR2 reads SQIVND (reference sequence).

The CDR3 sequence: CASSYGPGQGAYEQYF. The CDR3 DNA follows: TGTGCCAGCAGTTATGGTCCCGGACAGGGGGCGTACGAGCAGTACTTC. The rearrangement links TRBV27 to TRBJ2-7; TRBD1 matches 11 bases. Germline-derived CDR1 and CDR2 are MNHEY and SMNVEV (reference sequence). V lost 4 bases, J lost 4 bases, and 9 bases stayed unmatched. The CDR3 contains 16 residues.

The V and J genes are TRBV30 and TRBJ1-2, with D unclear. The CDR3 length is 10 residues. V was pared by 6 bases and J by 4 bases, with 6 bases between. CDR1 and CDR2 from the germline V gene are GTSNPN and SVGIG (reference sequence). In DNA form, the CDR3 reads TGTGCCTGCCAGTCCTATGGCTACACCTTC. Amino acids: CACQSYGYTF.

Comments on this clone: Other DNA sequences from this sample encode an identical CDR3 as well. V usage is TRBV27 and J usage is TRBJ1-5; D might be TRBD1 (6 bases). This CDR3 is built from 14 residues. The V and J ends lost 3 bases and 1 base respectively, with 7 bases between them. CDR1 and CDR2 from the germline V gene are MNHEY and SMNVEV (reference sequence). CDR3 sequence (DNA): TGTGCCAGCAGTTTGAGGGGGAGCAATCAGCCCCAGCATTTT. Translation gives CASSLRGSNQPQHF.

The table lists this clone with a count of one. The chain's CDR3 is CASRQGAMSDTQYF. The DNA of the CDR3 is TGCGCCAGCCGACAGGGCGCAATGTCAGATACGCAGTATTTT. The V gene is TRBV5-1, the J gene TRBJ2-3; 7 bases are shared with TRBD1. The CDR3 runs to 14 residues. V shed 7 bases and J 4 bases; nucleotides not matched to a gene: 9. Looked up from germline, CDR1 is SGHRS and CDR2 is YFSETQ.

The rearrangement uses TRBV6-5 and TRBJ2-7; the D gene is possibly TRBD1 (6 bases). Germline V gene sequence: CDR1 MNHEY, CDR2 SVGAGI. This CDR3 is 16 amino acids long. The V gene lost 2 bases and the J gene lost 6 bases, with 20 bases spanning the gap. CDR3: CASSYPSPSGVSEQYF. The CDR3 DNA reads TGTGCCAGCAGTTACCCGAGCCCCTCAGGGGTGAGCGAGCAGTACTTC.

This clone was counted a single time. J is TRBJ1-2 and V is TRBV21-1; whether TRBD1, the table's D call, matches the DNA was not checked. TRBV21-1 is recorded as a pseudogene. The CDR3 sequence is 17 residues long. The CDR3 sequence: CASSSNRHARINYGYTF. CDR3 coding DNA: TGTGCCAGCAGCAGTAACAGGCATGCCAGGATCAACTATGGCTACACCTTC.

V and J are TRBV11-3 and TRBJ2-1; tentative D call: TRBD2 (5 bases). This CDR3 has 18 residues. With 2 bases removed from V and 0 bases from J, the gap between germline ends came to 17 bases. Germline V CDR1 and CDR2: SGHNT, YENEEA. CDR3 nucleotides: TGTGCCAGCAGCTTATCCACCCTGGCGGGCCTCTCCTACAATGAGCAGTTCTTC. Translated, it gives CASSLSTLAGLSYNEQFF.

The V call is TRBV7-7, the J call TRBJ2-1, with D tentatively TRBD1 (7 bases). From germline, CDR1 is SSHAT and CDR2 FNYEAQ (reference sequence). V lost 3 bases and J lost 7, with 13 bases in between. The length of the CDR3 is 14 residues. The CDR3 nucleotides read TGTGCCAGCAGCTTGTCAGGGGGGATTAATGAGCAGTTCTTC. This encodes CASSLSGGINEQFF.

In DNA form, the CDR3 reads TGTGCCAGCAGACAAGGCCGGGACAGGGGAGTCACCGGGGAGCTGTTTTTT. It translates to CASRQGRDRGVTGELFF. The chain uses TRBV7-8 and TRBJ2-2; 10 nucleotides match TRBD1. CDR3 length equals 17 residues. Germline V gene data show CDR1 as SGHVS and CDR2 as FQNEAQ. Trimming cost V 6 bases and J 4 bases; bases outside gene matches: 11.